This T cell receptor beta chain was observed in a study of cytomegalovirus exposure and HLA in healthy donors. With 60 Vbeta and 13 Jbeta primers, the PCR was carried out. Clones were read by immunoSEQ multiplex PCR, and TCRdb kept only the in-frame ones, dropping some. The sample has over 50,000 clones, about three quarters seen once. Everyone who donated was a healthy bone marrow donor. Note on this clone: Its antigen is not known.

Germline CDR1 SNHLY, CDR2 FYNNEI. With 6 bases clipped from V and 6 bases from J, the junction kept 2 bases outside the gene matches. This CDR3 spans 12 amino acids. Study-wide points: A prior analysis recorded that most TCR beta V segments were productive about 87% or about 30% of the time. A later analysis reportedly found that, within productive TCRs, an Asian-associated ancestry cluster had fewer N-insertions than the mean observed across the approximately 700 donors.

The receptor comes from a female donor in good health and CMV-seronegative. Material for sequencing was PBMCs. This rearrangement joins TRBV2 to TRBJ1-2; TRBD1 aligns across 9 bases. The CDR3 coding sequence is TGTGCCAGCAGCGACAGGGGGAATGGCTACACCTTC. It yields the protein CASSDRGNGYTF.